The 5 T cell receptor beta chains presented below share a single source sample, sequenced in a study of blood T cell repertoires in COVID-19. Repertoires were generated with immunoSEQ multiplex PCR, while TCRdb's copy carries only in-frame clones and drops some. The table records about 64,000 clones, around 90% of them present only once. The sample taken for sequencing was peripheral blood. These receptors were obtained from a woman aged 60-75 years with COVID-19, enrolled during active disease.

J is TRBJ2-1 and V is TRBV5-3, with TRBD1 matching 10 bases. TRBV5-3 counts as an open reading frame of uncertain function. The CDR3 totals 15 residues. The V and J ends lost 1 base and 8 bases, in that order; junction bases with no gene match: 6. CDR3 loop: CARSLQDRGYDEQFF. CDR3 coding DNA: TGTGCCAGAAGCTTGCAGGACAGGGGGTACGATGAGCAGTTCTTC.

The genes are TRBV5-1 and TRBJ1-6; D is perhaps TRBD1 (6 bases). Germline loops: CDR1 SGHRS, CDR2 YFSETQ. V shed 0 bases and J shed 7 bases, with 11 bases lying between them. The CDR3 totals 15 residues. CDR3 loop: CASSLGPTGNSPLHF. The CDR3 nucleotides are TGCGCCAGCAGCTTGGGCCCAACAGGGAATTCACCCCTCCACTTT.

This chain uses TRBV10-2 with TRBJ2-1; D is unresolved. This CDR3 is 13 amino acids long. The V gene lost 10 bases and the J gene lost 1 base, with 11 bases spanning the gap. Germline CDR1 and CDR2: WSHSY and SAAADI. The CDR3 protein is CATRELSYNEQFF. The CDR3 DNA follows: TGCGCCACTCGAGAGTTATCCTACAATGAGCAGTTCTTC.

The J gene is TRBJ2-7, the V gene TRBV27, with 7 nucleotides matching TRBD1. Germline CDR1 and CDR2: MNHEY and SMNVEV (reference sequence). Trimming took 6 bases from V and 5 from J; bases not matched to a gene: 10. The CDR3 sequence is 14 residues long. CDR3 in amino acids: CASRDIGTEDEQYF. The CDR3 DNA sequence: TGTGCCAGCAGGGATATTGGGACAGAAGACGAGCAGTACTTC.

This chain joins TRBV24-1 and TRBJ2-1; 11 bases are shared with TRBD2. CDR1 is KGHDR, CDR2 SFDVKD, per germline. V shed 4 bases, J shed 7 bases, and the junction held 11 bases outside the gene matches. The CDR3 extends over 17 amino acids. CDR3 in amino acids: CATSEIAGGRIGNEQFF. For the CDR3, the DNA is TGTGCCACCAGTGAAATAGCGGGGGGGCGGATTGGAAATGAGCAGTTCTTC.